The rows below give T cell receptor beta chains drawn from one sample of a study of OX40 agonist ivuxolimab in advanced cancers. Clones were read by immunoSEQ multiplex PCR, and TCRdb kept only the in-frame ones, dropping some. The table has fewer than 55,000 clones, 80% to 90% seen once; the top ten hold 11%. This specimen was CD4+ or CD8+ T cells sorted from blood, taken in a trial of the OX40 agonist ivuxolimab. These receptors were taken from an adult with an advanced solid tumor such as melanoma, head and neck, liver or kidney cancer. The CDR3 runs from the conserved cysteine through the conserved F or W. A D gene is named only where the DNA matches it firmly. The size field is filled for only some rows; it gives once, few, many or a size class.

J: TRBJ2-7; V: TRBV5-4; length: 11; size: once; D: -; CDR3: CASSFRGEQYF; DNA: TGTGCCAGCAGCTTTAGGGGAGAGCAGTACTTC
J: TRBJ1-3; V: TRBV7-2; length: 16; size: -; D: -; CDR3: CASSPGQPSSGNTIYF; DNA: TGTGCCAGCAGCCCAGGACAGCCGAGCTCTGGAAACACCATATATTTT
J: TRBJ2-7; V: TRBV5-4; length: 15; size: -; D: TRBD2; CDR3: CASSVESGSVYEQYF; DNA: TGTGCCAGCAGCGTGGAAAGCGGGAGTGTTTACGAGCAGTACTTC
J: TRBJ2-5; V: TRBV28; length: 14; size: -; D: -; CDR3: CASRPQGRGETQYF; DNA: TGTGCCAGCAGGCCACAGGGTCGGGGGGAGACCCAGTACTTC
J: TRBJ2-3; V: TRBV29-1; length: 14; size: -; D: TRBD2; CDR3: CSVEGLAGADTQYF; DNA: TGCAGCGTTGAAGGACTAGCGGGAGCAGATACGCAGTATTTT
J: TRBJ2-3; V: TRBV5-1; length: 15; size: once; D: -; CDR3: CASSLGTISTDTQYF; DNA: TGCGCCAGCAGCTTGGGGACTATTAGCACAGATACGCAGTATTTT
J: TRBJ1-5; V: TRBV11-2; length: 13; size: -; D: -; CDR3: CASSLGGGQPQHF; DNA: TGTGCCAGCAGCTTAGGAGGAGGACAGCCCCAGCATTTT
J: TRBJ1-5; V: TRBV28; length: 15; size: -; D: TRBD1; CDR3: CASRPPGTGYQPQHF; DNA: TGTGCCAGCAGGCCCCCCGGGACAGGTTATCAGCCCCAGCATTTT
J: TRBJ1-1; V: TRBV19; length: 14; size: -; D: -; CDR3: CASSMAPRGTEAFF; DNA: TGTGCCAGTAGTATGGCCCCACGGGGAACTGAAGCTTTCTTT
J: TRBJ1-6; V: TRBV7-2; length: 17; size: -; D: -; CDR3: CASSLDNVHSYNSPLHF; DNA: TGTGCCAGCAGCTTAGATAATGTACACTCCTATAATTCACCCCTCCACTTT
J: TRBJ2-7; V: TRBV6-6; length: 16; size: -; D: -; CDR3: CASSSPGGRGIYEQYF; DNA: TGTGCCAGCAGTTCCCCCGGGGGGCGCGGTATCTACGAGCAGTACTTC
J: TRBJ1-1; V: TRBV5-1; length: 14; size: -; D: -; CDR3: CASSLEWGGTEAFF; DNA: TGCGCCAGCAGCTTGGAATGGGGAGGCACTGAAGCTTTCTTT
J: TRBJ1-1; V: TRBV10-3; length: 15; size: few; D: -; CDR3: CAISEFSPGNTEAFF; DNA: TGTGCCATCAGTGAGTTTAGTCCCGGGAACACTGAAGCTTTCTTT
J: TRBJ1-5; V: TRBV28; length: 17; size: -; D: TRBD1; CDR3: CASSSGGGLVGNQPQHF; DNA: TGTGCCAGCAGCTCAGGGGGCGGGCTTGTCGGAAATCAGCCCCAGCATTTT
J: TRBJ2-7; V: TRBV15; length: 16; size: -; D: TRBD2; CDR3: CATSRVTGGRAYEQYF; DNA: TGTGCCACCAGCAGAGTGACGGGGGGTAGAGCCTACGAGCAGTACTTC
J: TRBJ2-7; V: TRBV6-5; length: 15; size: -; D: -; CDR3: CASSYSGGRAYEQYF; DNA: TGTGCCAGCAGTTACTCTGGGGGCCGGGCCTACGAGCAGTACTTC
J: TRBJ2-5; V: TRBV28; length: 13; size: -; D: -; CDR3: CASSFQRVETQYF; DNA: TGTGCCAGCAGTTTCCAGCGGGTAGAGACCCAGTACTTC